The entry below describes one T cell receptor (beta chain). This record belongs to a study of shared clonotypes between healthy human individuals. CD45RO-negative cells were positively selected for CCR7, leaving out terminally differentiated effector memory CD45RA+ cells. The CDR3 runs to 15 residues. Germline V lookup: CDR1 MNHEY, CDR2 SVGAGI. V dropped 0 bases and J dropped 3 bases, with 11 bases sitting between them. Sequencing was at deep level. The assay was immunoSEQ multiplex PCR, and TCRdb's table has in-frame clones only and misses some. The sample yields roughly 2 million clones, approximately 94% seen once.

The sample consisted of naive CD8+ T cells sorted from blood. The source of this sequence is a man younger than 35 in good health. The V call is TRBV6-5, the J call TRBJ1-2, with a weak D call TRBD1 (6 bases). The DNA of the CDR3 is TGTGCCAGCAGTTACTCTCCAGGGGCGGACTATGGCTACACCTTC. Amino acid sequence: CASSYSPGADYGYTF.